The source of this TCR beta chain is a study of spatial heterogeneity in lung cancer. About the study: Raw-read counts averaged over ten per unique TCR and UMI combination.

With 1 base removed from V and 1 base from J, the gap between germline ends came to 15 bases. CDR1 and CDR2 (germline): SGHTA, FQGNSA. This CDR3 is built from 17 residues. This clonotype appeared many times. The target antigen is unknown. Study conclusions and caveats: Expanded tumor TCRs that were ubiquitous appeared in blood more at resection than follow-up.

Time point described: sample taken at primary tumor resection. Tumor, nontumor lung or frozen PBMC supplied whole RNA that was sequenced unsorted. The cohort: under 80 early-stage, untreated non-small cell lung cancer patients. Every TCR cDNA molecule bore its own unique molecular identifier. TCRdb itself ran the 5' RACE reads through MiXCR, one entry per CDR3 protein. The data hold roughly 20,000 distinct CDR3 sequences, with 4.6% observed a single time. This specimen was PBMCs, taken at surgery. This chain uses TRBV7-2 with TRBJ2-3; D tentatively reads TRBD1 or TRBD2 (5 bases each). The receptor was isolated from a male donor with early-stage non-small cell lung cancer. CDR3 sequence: CASSLGPKGTGTDTQYF. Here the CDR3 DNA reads TGTGCCAGCAGCTTAGGGCCTAAAGGGACGGGCACAGATACGCAGTATTTT. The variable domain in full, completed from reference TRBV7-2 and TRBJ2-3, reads GAGVSQSPSNKVTEKGKDVELRCDPISGHTALYWYRQSLGQGLEFLIYFQGNSAPDKSGLPSDRFSAERTGGSVSTLTIQRTQQEDSAVYLCASSLGPKGTGTDTQYFGPGTRLTVL.